This T cell receptor (beta chain) was sequenced during a study of blood T cell repertoires in COVID-19 (dated by TCRdb to the early 2020s). For the study in its entirety: The collaborator samples originated in the United States, Italy and Spain and spanned the acute and convalescent phases of COVID-19. The prospective study material was composed of cDNA or gDNA derived from T cells, B-cell-depleted T cells, or PBMCs. Deeply sampled blood TCRbeta repertoires from subjects exposed to, actively infected with, or recovered from COVID-19 were included in the dataset. The repertoires were made available in a free public database intended to serve as a resource for research on the immune response to SARS-CoV-2. The samples were drawn from two sources: the first 160 participants of the ongoing ImmuneRACE study, and 950 to 1,500 subjects contributed by 6 global collaborators. Sample metadata almost always included a de-identified subject ID, COVID-19 status, age in years and sex. HLA class I and class II types, where available, came from metadata supplied by the sample provider rather than from assay-based typing.

What the study reported, not specific to this receptor: The amount of clinical and demographic metadata varied by source and participant and was provided uncurated.

The collaborating institutions used their own protocols to collect whole blood in K2EDTA tubes. For TCRbeta analysis, collaborator samples were shipped as frozen whole blood, as isolated PBMCs, or as DNA extracted from either sample type. As concerns this clone: Its antigen is still unknown. The sample holds no much larger clone one base away, and base qualities are not on file.

TCRbeta CDR3 regions were amplified from genomic DNA by means of the immunoSEQ Assay, a bias-controlled multiplex PCR. The authors processed their data as follows. The number of nucleated cells in each sample was estimated by amplification of reference gene primers within the assay. To quantify the absolute abundance of each unique TCRbeta CDR3 rearrangement, sequence reads were collapsed and filtered. For each sample, productive Simpson clonality was calculated as the square root of Simpson's diversity index across productive rearrangements. Imported from immuneACCESS, the table was reduced by TCRdb to in-frame sequences with V and J called. These copies leave out some clones; in studies compared against another copy, an unresolved V gene accounts for under half, and the cause of the remainder is not known. That table supplies the V and J calls and clone size; D and trimming were determined from the DNA. The sample table records tens of thousands of clones; approximately 79% of these occur just once. The leading ten clones occupy 10% to 15% of the sample.

The sequence came from a human donor in a cohort sampled during active COVID-19. The sample was peripheral blood.

The nucleotide sequence is TGCGCCAGCAGTGCTAACCGGGAAGAGCAGTACTTC. The encoded protein is CASSANREEQYF. The V gene is TRBV10-1 and the J gene is TRBJ2-7; a weak D assignment points to TRBD2 (5 bases agree). V is pared back by 4 bases and J by 7 bases, with 11 bases lying between the germline termini. The CDR3 covers 12 residues, taking in both the cysteine and the phenylalanine. Of the read, only the CDR3 DNA is kept; its 36 bases are in frame from base 1. The germline V gene (reference sequence) yields WNHNN for CDR1 and SYGVQD for CDR2.